The 21 T cell receptor beta chains listed next were all sequenced from one sample in a study of T cell responses to AZD1222 COVID-19 vaccine. Measured with immunoSEQ multiplex PCR; TCRdb has only the in-frame clones, and not every one. This table holds 140,000 or so clones, roughly 89% found once. The starting material was peripheral blood, obtained 28 days after the second AZD1222 dose. Source of these receptors: an adult who received the AZD1222 COVID-19 vaccine.

The table lists this clone with a few counts. The V and J genes are TRBV6-5 and TRBJ2-1; 12 bases are a match to TRBD2. The V and J ends lost 4 bases and 4 bases, in that order; junction bases with no gene match: 5. CDR3 length: 16 residues. Germline V gene sequence: CDR1 MNHEY, CDR2 SVGAGI. The CDR3 region has the DNA TGTGCCAGCAGTTTGTCTAGCGGGAGGGGATACAATGAGCAGTTCTTC. Protein sequence: CASSLSSGRGYNEQFF.

The chain is built from TRBV6-1 and TRBJ1-3, with a tentative D call TRBD1 (6 bases). Germline-derived CDR1 and CDR2 are MNHNS and SASEGT. The CDR3 totals 15 residues. V gave up 2 bases and J gave up 5 bases, with 13 bases separating them. The CDR3 DNA follows: TGTGCCAGCAGTGAACAGGGGCGGTCGAGAAACACCATATATTTT. It encodes CASSEQGRSRNTIYF.

V gene TRBV9 combines with J gene TRBJ2-5; tentatively, D is TRBD2 (5 bases). CDR1 SGDLS and CDR2 YYNGEE come from the germline V gene. V lost 0 bases and J 3 bases, leaving 12 bases between the germline ends. The CDR3 is 15 amino acids. CDR3 protein: CASSVAGGPKETQYF. Here the CDR3 DNA reads TGTGCCAGCAGCGTAGCTGGCGGGCCTAAAGAGACCCAGTACTTC. The full variable domain, in which reference TRBV9 and TRBJ2-5 provide the parts outside the CDR3, is DSGVTQTPKHLITATGQRVTLRCSPRSGDLSVYWYQQSLDQGLQFLIQYYNGEERAKGNILERFSAQQFPDLHSELNLSSLELGDSALYFCASSVAGGPKETQYFGPGTRLLVL.

The chain couples TRBV25-1 to TRBJ2-5, with 9 bases lining up with TRBD2. The trim removed 3 bases at V and 5 bases at J, leaving 10 bases unmatched. Germline CDR1 and CDR2: MGHDK and SYGVNS. This CDR3 is built from 16 residues. The CDR3 protein is CASSEGSGRKVETQYF. The CDR3 DNA reads as TGTGCCAGCAGTGAGGGGAGCGGGAGGAAGGTGGAGACCCAGTACTTC.

V gene TRBV15 combines with J gene TRBJ2-3; TRBD1 agrees at 8 bases. V shed 2 bases and J 2 bases; nucleotides not matched to a gene: 9. CDR1 is LNHNV, CDR2 YYDKDF, per germline (reference sequence). The CDR3 has 17 residues. The CDR3 DNA sequence: TGTGCCACCAGCAGACTTCCAGGACAGGGTTACACAGATACGCAGTATTTT. The encoded protein is CATSRLPGQGYTDTQYF.

The rearrangement links TRBV4-3 to TRBJ2-7, with D uncertain. V lost 0 bases and J lost 3, with 9 bases in between. Germline V gene sequence: CDR1 LGHNA, CDR2 YSLEER. The CDR3 totals 14 residues. CDR3: CASSQELDVYEQYF. The CDR3 region has the DNA TGCGCCAGCAGCCAAGAATTGGATGTCTACGAGCAGTACTTC.

The chain combines TRBV5-4 with TRBJ2-1; D is possibly TRBD2 (6 bases). The germline gives CDR1 SGHNT, CDR2 YYREEE (reference sequence). The CDR3 sequence is 15 residues long. V lost 1 base and J lost 4, with 12 bases in between. Written as DNA, the CDR3 is TGTGCCAGCAGCTTGATGCTCGGGGGTTACAATGAGCAGTTCTTC. Its translation: CASSLMLGGYNEQFF. The full variable domain, rest sourced from reference TRBV5-4 and TRBJ2-1, is ETGVTQSPTHLIKTRGQQVTLRCSSQSGHNTVSWYQQALGQGPQFIFQYYREEENGRGNFPPRFSGLQFPNYSSELNVNALELDDSALYLCASSLMLGGYNEQFFGPGTRLTVL.

The chain links TRBV5-6 to TRBJ2-2; D remains ambiguous. Trimming cost V 3 bases and J 3 bases, with 12 bases left between them. CDR3 length: 15 amino acids. Germline assignment: CDR1 SGHDT and CDR2 YYEEEE. The CDR3 loop reads CASSSARPYTGELFF. Written as DNA, the CDR3 is TGTGCCAGCAGCTCCGCCCGACCGTACACCGGGGAGCTGTTTTTT.

Regarding this clone: Relative to the germline gene, one junction end is altered; a read error may explain this. This chain links TRBV30 with TRBJ2-1; 9 positions match TRBD2. This CDR3 is 11 amino acids long. CDR1 GTSNPN and CDR2 SVGIG come from the germline V gene (reference sequence). The CDR3 spells CAWSVSGSRVF. CDR3 bases: TGTGCCTGGAGTGTTAGCGGGAGCAGGGTCTTC.

The rearrangement links TRBV29-1 to TRBJ2-7; 9 bases are shared with TRBD1. Looked up from germline, CDR1 is SQVTM and CDR2 is ANQGSEA. This CDR3 has 13 residues. Trimming cost V 7 bases and J 6 bases; bases outside gene matches: 10. The CDR3 sequence is CSARWDREAEQYF. The CDR3 coding sequence is TGCAGCGCCCGTTGGGACAGGGAAGCCGAGCAGTACTTC.

CDR3 loop: CASRLSWQAYEQYF. The CDR3 region has the DNA TGTGCCAGCAGACTTTCTTGGCAGGCCTACGAGCAGTACTTC. J is TRBJ2-7 and V is TRBV28; D is ambiguous. The CDR3 sequence is 14 residues long. V lost 6 bases and J 2 bases, leaving 14 bases between the germline ends. Germline lookup yields CDR1 MDHEN and CDR2 SYDVKM.

The chain carries TRBV19 and TRBJ2-1; D ambiguous. The CDR3 has 14 residues. V gave up 3 bases and J gave up 3 bases, with 9 bases separating them. The germline gives CDR1 LNHDA, CDR2 SQIVND (reference sequence). In DNA, the CDR3 is TGTGCCAGTAGTATGTTTTTGGACTACAATGAGCAGTTCTTC. Translation gives CASSMFLDYNEQFF.

The rearrangement joins TRBV11-3 to TRBJ2-7; 9 bases agree with TRBD2. From germline, CDR1 is SGHNT and CDR2 YENEEA. The CDR3 extends over 15 amino acids. With 1 base clipped from V and 5 bases from J, the junction kept 6 bases outside the gene matches. CDR3 protein: CASSLGAGGVHEQYF. Here the CDR3 DNA reads TGTGCCAGCAGCTTAGGGGCGGGAGGGGTCCACGAGCAGTACTTC.

The chain joins TRBV4-3 to TRBJ2-3, with 10 nucleotides matching TRBD2. Germline values: CDR1 LGHNA, CDR2 YSLEER. V shed 0 bases and J 1 base; nucleotides not matched to a gene: 10. This CDR3 comprises 19 residues. The CDR3 DNA reads as TGCGCCAGCAGCCAAGACGGGGGCCGGGGGACTAGCGGCACAGATACGCAGTATTTT. It translates to CASSQDGGRGTSGTDTQYF.

The rearrangement uses TRBV7-8 and TRBJ1-1; 11 bases are a match to TRBD1. The CDR3 extends over 18 amino acids. Germline lookup yields CDR1 SGHVS and CDR2 FQNEAQ. J gave up 3 bases and V 3 bases, and 12 bases lay outside the gene matches. CDR3 nucleotide sequence: TGTGCCAGCAGCTTCTTAATCGGACAGGGGGCAGGGTACACTGAAGCTTTCTTT. Translating gives CASSFLIGQGAGYTEAFF.

The CDR3 loop is CATRREQNYGYTF. The CDR3 bases are TGTGCCACCCGGAGGGAACAGAACTATGGCTACACCTTC. V is TRBV6-5 and J is TRBJ1-2; D gene uncertain. This CDR3 has 13 amino acids. V was pared by 10 bases and J by 2 bases, with 14 bases between. Germline V gene sequence: CDR1 MNHEY, CDR2 SVGAGI.

V is TRBV14 and J is TRBJ1-1, with D unresolved. Trimming shortened V by 2 bases and J by 5 bases, and 15 bases separated the two germline ends. Germline CDR1 is SGHDN and CDR2 is FVKESK. The CDR3 spans 15 residues. The CDR3 region is CASSQSEGAGTEAFF. CDR3 nucleotide sequence: TGTGCCAGCAGCCAATCGGAGGGAGCGGGAACTGAAGCTTTCTTT.

The chain recombines TRBV12-3 or TRBV12-4 with TRBJ1-4; D not resolved. The CDR3 consists of 13 residues. Deletions cut 7 bases from V and 2 bases from J, with 8 bases between. The CDR3 region has the DNA TGTGCCAGCACTAAAAATACTAATGAAAAACTGTTTTTT. Translating it yields CASTKNTNEKLFF.

In its sample, this clone was seen once. The chain is built from TRBV10-3 and TRBJ1-2; D unresolved. Germline assignment: CDR1 ENHRY and CDR2 SYGVKD. The CDR3 is 15 amino acids. V was cut by 6 bases and J by 2 bases, with 16 bases left in between. The CDR3 coding sequence is TGTGCCATCAGACAGACGATACTCCAAAACTATGGCTACACCTTC. It specifies CAIRQTILQNYGYTF.

The J gene is TRBJ1-3, the V gene TRBV5-4, with a possible D match to TRBD1 (6 bases). The germline V and J ends were trimmed by 3 bases and 1 base, with 11 bases remaining between them. Germline V lookup: CDR1 SGHNT, CDR2 YYREEE (reference sequence). The length of the CDR3 is 15 residues. Here the CDR3 reads CASSSKQGSGNTIYF. The CDR3 region has the DNA TGTGCCAGCAGCTCAAAACAGGGTTCTGGAAACACCATATATTTT.

This clone was seen more than once but under ten times. The chain has TRBV4-3 and TRBJ1-1; 9 bases are a match to TRBD1. Germline values: CDR1 LGHNA, CDR2 YSLEER. The CDR3 extends over 16 amino acids. J lost 10 bases, V lost 0 bases, and 12 bases had no gene match. CDR3 coding DNA: TGCGCCAGCAGCCAAGATCATGGGGACAGGGTAATTGGAGCTTTCTTT. Amino acids: CASSQDHGDRVIGAFF.